These 24 T cell receptor beta chains were all obtained from the same sample, sequenced in a study of human T cells and chemical hapten exposure. The time point is: pre-sensitization, week 0. Treatment given: therapeutic diphenylcyclopropenone sensitization with weekly scalp DPC. TCRdb passed the RACE reads through MiXCR, listing each CDR3 protein once. Of 80,000 to 100,000 distinct CDR3 sequences in the sample, 8% to 10% were seen once. This material consisted of whole blood, taken in connection with sensitization to the hapten diphenylcyclopropenone (DPC). The source of these receptors is a woman in her 40s with alopecia areata. Some clones in this sample may be carry-over from other donors' samples.

The chain links TRBV7-8 to TRBJ1-5; D is unclear. V lost 9 bases and J lost 8, with 14 bases in between. Germline V gene lookup returns CDR1 SGHVS and CDR2 FQNEAQ. CDR3 length: 12 amino acids. In DNA, the CDR3 is TGTGCCAGTCAGAGGCCCATGGAGCCCCAGCATTTT. It translates to CASQRPMEPQHF.

This clonotype was picked up many times. The chain links TRBV3-1 to TRBJ2-3, with 12 nucleotides matching TRBD2. J lost 4 bases, V lost 4 bases, and 6 bases had no gene match. Per the germline V gene, CDR1 is LGHDT and CDR2 is YNNKEL (reference sequence). This CDR3 is 16 amino acids long. For the CDR3, the DNA is TGTGCCAGCAGCCTCCAGACTAGCGGGGGACCAGATACGCAGTATTTT. Translating gives CASSLQTSGGPDTQYF.

About this clonotype: A much larger clonotype is one base distant, so this may be a read error. The rearrangement uses TRBV10-3 and TRBJ1-2; no definite D call. CDR1 and CDR2 from the germline V gene are ENHRY and SYGVKD. CDR3 size: 14 residues. Between the trimmed V and J ends, which lost 0 bases and 3 bases, there was a span of 8 bases. As DNA, the CDR3 is TGTGCCATCAGTGAGTCGCAGGCAGACTATGGCTACACCTTC. Residues: CAISESQADYGYTF.

In the case of this clonotype: The CDR3 ends on some other residue instead of the conserved phenylalanine or tryptophan, so this is likely a read error. This rearrangement joins TRBV28 to TRBJ1-1; 7 bases fit TRBD1. The CDR3 runs 13 residues. CDR1 and CDR2 from the germline V gene are MDHEN and SYDVKM. V dropped 6 bases and J dropped 4; count of bases not matched to a gene: 5. The CDR3 loop reads CASRPTGVTEAFS. For the CDR3, the DNA is TGTGCCAGCAGGCCTACAGGGGTCACTGAAGCTTTCTCT.

This clonotype was observed a single time. Being one base from a much bigger clone, this may be a read error. The rearrangement links TRBV18 to TRBJ2-1; TRBD2 is a possible D gene (6 bases). Germline-derived CDR1 and CDR2 are KGHSH and LQKENI. The CDR3 covers 13 residues. CDR3 in amino acids: CANSPGESDEQFF. The DNA for the CDR3 is TGTGCCAACTCACCGGGAGAGTCCGATGAGCAGTTCTTC.

This clonotype showed up just a few times. CDR3 in DNA: TGTGCCAGCGTAGCAGAAATGAACACTGAAGCTTTCTTT. It yields the protein CASVAEMNTEAFF. The chain combines TRBV7-9 with TRBJ1-1, with D hard to call. CDR1 is SEHNR and CDR2 is FQNEAQ in the germline V gene (reference sequence). V dropped 8 bases and J dropped 0 bases, with 10 bases sitting between them. The CDR3 covers 13 residues.

The J gene is TRBJ2-1, the V gene TRBV7-8; perhaps D is TRBD1 or TRBD2 (5 bases each). This CDR3 has 15 residues. Trimming stripped 1 base from V and 2 bases from J, with 9 bases between. Germline V lookup: CDR1 SGHVS, CDR2 FQNEAQ. In DNA form, the CDR3 reads TGTGCCAGCAGCTTAGAGAGGGACCCCTACAATGAGCAGTTCTTC. As protein: CASSLERDPYNEQFF.

This clonotype was seen many times. In DNA form, the CDR3 reads TGTGCCAGCATGTCACAGGCGGGGGGCACTGAAGCTTTCTTT. Protein: CASMSQAGGTEAFF. The V gene is TRBV6-1, the J gene TRBJ1-1; TRBD1 might be the D (5 bases). CDR1 is MNHNS and CDR2 is SASEGT in the germline V gene. This CDR3 has 14 amino acids. Trimming took off 7 bases at V and 4 bases at J, with 16 bases between the two ends.

This clonotype was counted at least ten times. V is TRBV25-1 and J is TRBJ2-1; 10 bases fit TRBD2. The junction had 8 bases not matched to a gene; V was cut back by 8 bases and J by 7 bases. Germline values: CDR1 MGHDK, CDR2 SYGVNS. There are 14 residues in the CDR3. The CDR3 nucleotides are TGTGCCAGCCGACTAGCGGGTTCTGATAATGAGCAGTTCTTC. It specifies CASRLAGSDNEQFF.

This clonotype was found many times. This chain links TRBV25-1 with TRBJ2-2, with unresolved D. The CDR3 length is 12 residues. Germline CDR1 and CDR2: MGHDK and SYGVNS. Trimming left V 7 bases short and J 0 bases short, with 3 bases between. Here the CDR3 DNA reads TGTGCCAGCAAGTCGAACACCGGGGAGCTGTTTTTT. This sequence encodes CASKSNTGELFF.

This clonotype was seen ten or more times. The chain is built from TRBV5-4 and TRBJ2-1; 10 bases map to TRBD1. Germline V lookup: CDR1 SGHNT, CDR2 YYREEE (reference sequence). The CDR3 spans 15 residues. V gave up 4 bases and J gave up 2 bases; unmatched junction bases: 3. As DNA, the CDR3 is TGTGCCAGCAGCCTCGGACAGGGGGCCTACAATGAGCAGTTCTTC. Its translation: CASSLGQGAYNEQFF.

This chain links TRBV4-2 with TRBJ2-2; D is perhaps TRBD1 (5 bases). CDR1 is LGHNA and CDR2 is YNFKEQ in the germline V gene. The V and J ends lost 0 bases and 0 bases respectively, with 14 bases between them. The CDR3 extends over 18 amino acids. The CDR3 DNA reads TGTGCCAGCAGCCAAGAATCACAGGTGGCTTCGAACACCGGGGAGCTGTTTTTT. This sequence encodes CASSQESQVASNTGELFF.

This clonotype occurred many times. The chain recombines TRBV7-3 with TRBJ2-5; 14 bases line up with TRBD2. CDR1 and CDR2 (germline): SGHTA, FQGTGA. J lost 4 bases, V lost 4 bases, and 2 bases had no gene match. There are 15 residues in the CDR3. CDR3 region: CASSSGLAGGETQYF. The CDR3 DNA sequence: TGTGCCAGCAGCTCAGGACTAGCGGGGGGAGAGACCCAGTACTTC.

This clonotype came up many times. This chain joins TRBV7-3 and TRBJ2-3; TRBD2 matches 9 bases. The V and J ends lost 5 bases and 0 bases, in that order; junction bases with no gene match: 6. CDR1 SGHTA and CDR2 FQGTGA come from the germline V gene. The CDR3 loop spans 16 amino acids. The CDR3 loop is CASSALAGLSTDTQYF. DNA for the CDR3: TGTGCCAGCAGCGCGCTAGCGGGGCTGAGCACAGATACGCAGTATTTT.

The J gene is TRBJ1-5, the V gene TRBV20-1, with D unclear. Trimming cost V 3 bases and J 0 bases, with 9 bases left between them. The germline V gene encodes CDR1 DFQATT and CDR2 SNEGSKA (reference sequence). The CDR3 loop spans 14 amino acids. The CDR3 protein is CSAREDYSNQPQHF. Written as DNA, the CDR3 is TGCAGTGCTAGGGAGGATTATAGCAATCAGCCCCAGCATTTT.

The genes are TRBV29-1 and TRBJ2-1, with a possible D match to TRBD2 (6 bases). The CDR3 totals 9 residues. The germline V gene encodes CDR1 SQVTM and CDR2 ANQGSEA. V was clipped by 8 bases and J by 8 bases, with 7 bases between them. The CDR3 sequence: CSTGDEQFF. For the CDR3, the DNA is TGCAGCACGGGGGATGAGCAGTTCTTC.

At least ten counts were recorded for this clonotype. This chain connects TRBV27 to TRBJ2-5; a possible D gene is TRBD2 (5 bases). This CDR3 is 13 amino acids long. V was pared by 2 bases and J by 5 bases, with 9 bases between. Looked up from germline, CDR1 is MNHEY and CDR2 is SMNVEV (reference sequence). This CDR3 is CASSLRGRETQYF. CDR3 DNA sequence: TGTGCCAGCAGTTTACGGGGTCGTGAGACCCAGTACTTC.

The chain recombines TRBV7-2 with TRBJ2-4; no reliable D call. Germline V CDR1 and CDR2: SGHTA, FQGNSA. There are 13 residues in the CDR3. The V end was cut by 4 bases, the J end by 0 bases, with 4 bases between. CDR3 sequence: CASSSRAKNIQYF. Written as DNA, the CDR3 is TGTGCCAGCAGCTCGCGAGCCAAAAACATTCAGTACTTC.

This clonotype was detected ten times or more. The gene calls are TRBV29-1 and TRBJ2-4, with 10 nucleotides matching TRBD1. The germline V gene has CDR1 SQVTM and CDR2 ANQGSEA. CDR3 length equals 15 residues. V lost 5 bases, J lost 2 bases, and 6 bases stayed unmatched. This CDR3 reads CSVTRDRGTKNIQYF. The CDR3 DNA is TGCAGCGTTACCCGGGACAGGGGAACCAAAAACATTCAGTACTTC. Supplemented by reference TRBV29-1 and TRBJ2-4, the full variable domain reads SAVISQKPSRDICQRGTSLTIQCQVDSQVTMMFWYRQQPGQSLTLIATANQGSEATYESGFVIDKFPISRPNLTFSTLTVSNMSPEDSSIYLCSVTRDRGTKNIQYFGAGTRLSVL.

This clonotype was seen ten or more times. The chain links TRBV2 to TRBJ1-3, with D unclear. CDR3 size: 14 residues. Trimming cost V 5 bases and J 3 bases, with 11 bases left between them. Germline V gene sequence: CDR1 SNHLY, CDR2 FYNNEI. The CDR3 DNA sequence: TGTGCCAGCAGTTGGGCCGGTTTTGGAAACACCATATATTTT. It specifies CASSWAGFGNTIYF.

There are many counts of this clonotype. The chain links TRBV6-1 to TRBJ2-2; maybe TRBD1 (5 bases). Trimming left V 11 bases short and J 2 bases short, with 15 bases between. The germline gives CDR1 MNHNS, CDR2 SASEGT. This CDR3 is 14 amino acids long. CDR3 residues: CAGKTDTNTGELFF. CDR3 sequence (DNA): TGTGCCGGCAAGACAGATACAAACACCGGGGAGCTGTTTTTT.

Regarding this clonotype: A much larger clone differs from this one at a single base, so this may be a read error. The chain carries TRBV5-4 and TRBJ2-7; D possibly corresponds to TRBD1 (6 bases). V lost 0 bases to trimming and J lost 2 bases, with 12 bases between them. The CDR3 spans 15 residues. CDR1 and CDR2 from the germline V gene are SGHNT and YYREEE (reference sequence). CDR3 nucleotides: TGTGCCAGCAGCTTGGGGGACACCGAGGCCTACGAGCAGTACTTC. It encodes CASSLGDTEAYEQYF.

The rearrangement joins TRBV7-9 to TRBJ2-7; 10 bases map to TRBD1. The junction had 2 bases not matched to a gene; V was cut back by 1 base and J by 2 bases. Germline CDR1 reads SEHNR; CDR2 reads FQNEAQ (reference sequence). The CDR3 runs 15 residues. This CDR3 reads CASSLGGTGAYEQYF. The CDR3 region has the DNA TGTGCCAGCAGCTTAGGAGGGACAGGGGCCTACGAGCAGTACTTC.

The V call is TRBV5-1, the J call TRBJ2-2; 12 bases line up with TRBD2. Germline assignment: CDR1 SGHRS and CDR2 YFSETQ. V was pared by 3 bases and J by 1 base, with 7 bases of the junction left unmatched. The CDR3 contains 18 residues. CDR3 DNA: TGCGCCAGCAGCTCTCGACCGACTAGCGGGGGGAACACCGGGGAGCTGTTTTTT. The encoded protein is CASSSRPTSGGNTGELFF. Combining the CDR3 with reference TRBV5-1 and TRBJ2-2 gives the whole variable domain KAGVTQTPRYLIKTRGQQVTLSCSPISGHRSVSWYQQTPGQGLQFLFEYFSETQRNKGNFPGRFSGRQFSNSRSEMNVSTLELGDSALYLCASSSRPTSGGNTGELFFGEGSRLTVL.